These 8 T cell receptor beta chains share one sample of origin, sequenced in a study of beta chain features in type 1 diabetes. Study-wide results and limits: TCRB CDR3s from Type 1 diabetes patients were moderately but significantly shorter in all four CD4+ subsets.

Since all of the isolated RNA was reverse transcribed, expressed TCRB transcripts were what got sequenced. The protocol was immunoSEQ multiplex PCR, while the TCRdb copy is restricted to in-frame clones and leaves out a portion. The profile shows over 650,000 clones, about 14% of them singletons. These TCRs' antigens remain unknown. What was sequenced was naive CD4+ T cells from blood. The source of these receptors is a man aged 18 to 35 with type 1 diabetes.

This chain joins TRBV6-1 and TRBJ2-5; maybe TRBD1 (5 bases). Trimming left V 2 bases short and J 5 bases short, with 9 bases between. Germline V gene sequence: CDR1 MNHNS, CDR2 SASEGT. CDR3 length: 13 residues. The CDR3 loop reads CASSERPGETQYF. The CDR3 nucleotides read TGTGCCAGCAGTGAACGGCCAGGGGAGACCCAGTACTTC.

The chain links TRBV14 to TRBJ1-1; no clear D gene. With 1 base removed from V and 10 bases from J, the gap between germline ends came to 10 bases. Germline loops: CDR1 SGHDN, CDR2 FVKESK. The CDR3 loop spans 12 amino acids. This chain's CDR3 is CASSQGWKGAFF. CDR3 DNA: TGTGCCAGCAGCCAAGGGTGGAAGGGAGCTTTCTTT.

This clone was counted between two and nine times. The chain couples TRBV19 to TRBJ2-3; no clear D gene. V lost 5 bases and J 2 bases, leaving 20 bases between the germline ends. This CDR3 has 17 amino acids. Germline CDR1 reads LNHDA; CDR2 reads SQIVND (reference sequence). The CDR3 loop reads CASSPIGRTSFTDTQYF. Written as DNA, the CDR3 is TGTGCCAGTAGTCCCATCGGACGGACGTCTTTCACAGATACGCAGTATTTT.

A few counts support this clone. The V and J genes are TRBV18 and TRBJ2-6; D possibly corresponds to TRBD1 (6 bases). V was cut by 1 base and J by 8 bases, with 9 bases left in between. The CDR3 consists of 14 residues. The germline V gene has CDR1 KGHSH and CDR2 LQKENI. The CDR3 reads CASSPLGQPNVLTF. The CDR3 DNA is TGTGCCAGCTCACCACTAGGACAGCCCAACGTCCTGACTTTC.

CDR3 nucleotides: TGTGCCAGCAGCTCACCATTCTGGACTAGCGACTATCAAGAGACCCAGTACTTC. It encodes CASSSPFWTSDYQETQYF. The chain carries TRBV11-2 and TRBJ2-5; TRBD2 aligns across 9 bases. J was trimmed by 2 bases and V by 4 bases; bases with no gene match: 14. Germline V gene data show CDR1 as SGHAT and CDR2 as FQNNGV. The CDR3 sequence is 18 residues long.

CDR3 residues: CASSEVSGANVLTF. DNA of the CDR3: TGTGCCAGCAGCGAGGTCTCTGGGGCCAACGTCCTGACTTTC. V usage is TRBV9 and J usage is TRBJ2-6; D ambiguous. This CDR3 contains 14 residues. Trimming left V 3 bases short and J 0 bases short, with 4 bases between. From germline, CDR1 is SGDLS and CDR2 YYNGEE.

The J gene is TRBJ2-1, the V gene TRBV9, with D hard to call. V lost 4 bases, J lost 5 bases, and 19 bases lay in between. The germline V gene has CDR1 SGDLS and CDR2 YYNGEE. The CDR3 contains 16 residues. CDR3 in amino acids: CASSPRTSKDDNEQFF. The CDR3 DNA reads TGTGCCAGCAGCCCTAGGACCTCGAAGGACGACAATGAGCAGTTCTTC.

The gene calls are TRBV28 and TRBJ1-1; 10 nucleotides match TRBD1. This CDR3 has 16 residues. Trimming removed 5 bases from V and 1 base from J; junction bases left unmatched: 7. The germline CDR1 and CDR2 sequences are MDHEN and SYDVKM. CDR3 coding DNA: TGTGCCAGCAGTCCCTTGGGACAGGGGCCGAACACTGAAGCTTTCTTT. Protein: CASSPLGQGPNTEAFF.